Listed below are T cell receptor beta chains from one sample, sequenced in a study of T cell changes during pregnancy in multiple sclerosis. TCRdb's table, derived via immunoSEQ multiplex PCR, lists solely in-frame clones and lacks some. The sample yields tens of thousands of clones, around 90% seen once. Sequencing was performed on CD4+ T cells from peripheral blood mononuclear cells, taken in the first trimester of pregnancy. The source of these receptors is a female donor with multiple sclerosis, enrolled in a pregnancy study. The CDR3 runs from the conserved cysteine through the conserved F or W. D genes are given only for firm matches. Size is stated for part of the rows, as once, few or many counts, or as a class when the clone is expanded.

J gene | D gene | V gene | clone size | CDR3 DNA | CDR3 protein
TRBJ1-1 | TRBD1 | TRBV6-5 | . | TGTGCCAGCAGTTACGGGACAGGGTGGAACACTGAAGCTTTCTTT | CASSYGTGWNTEAFF
TRBJ2-4 | TRBD2 | TRBV2 | . | TGTGCCAGCTCCTGGACTAGCGGGCGACTAGCCAAAAACATTCAGTACTTC | CASSWTSGRLAKNIQYF
TRBJ2-1 | . | TRBV5-6 | . | TGTGCCAGCAGCTATTGGGACATATTAAGCTACAATGAGCAGTTCTTC | CASSYWDILSYNEQFF
TRBJ2-7 | TRBD1 | TRBV2 | . | TGTGCCAGCAGTTGGACAGGGAAAGACGAGCAGTACTTC | CASSWTGKDEQYF
TRBJ1-4 | TRBD1 | TRBV5-1 | once | TGCGCCAGCAGCGATCTGACAGGGATGGATGAAAAACTGTTTTTT | CASSDLTGMDEKLFF
TRBJ2-2 | TRBD1 | TRBV5-1 | . | TGCGCCAGCAGCCCACACTCGGGCCGGGACAGGGGATTTTACGGGGAGCTGTTTTTT | CASSPHSGRDRGFYGELFF
TRBJ2-6 | . | TRBV5-1 | . | TGCGCCAGCAGTGGGGCCCAGGGTCGGCCCTTTCGCTCTGGGGCCAACGTCCTGACTTTC | CASSGAQGRPFRSGANVLTF
TRBJ1-2 | . | TRBV9 | . | TGTGCCAGCAGCGTAGATACAGGCTATGGCTACACCTTC | CASSVDTGYGYTF
TRBJ1-2 | TRBD1 | TRBV7-9 | . | TGTGCCAGCAGCTTAGGACAGGGCTACGGCTACACCTTC | CASSLGQGYGYTF
TRBJ2-7 | . | TRBV7-6 | once | TGTGCCAGCAGCTTGGGGGGGCCCGCCTACGAGCAGTACTTC | CASSLGGPAYEQYF
TRBJ1-1 | TRBD1 | TRBV28 | once | TGTGCCAGCAGTTTGACAGGGGGCAAGGTTGAAGCTGAAGCTTTCTTT | CASSLTGGKVEAEAFF
TRBJ2-6 | . | TRBV28 | . | TGTGCCAGCAGCCCATCTGGGGCCAACGTCCTGACTTTC | CASSPSGANVLTF
TRBJ1-3 | . | TRBV25-1 | . | TGTGCCAGCAGTCCCACGACAGGATTGGGAAACACCATATATTTT | CASSPTTGLGNTIYF
TRBJ2-1 | TRBD2 | TRBV27 | . | TGTGCCAGCAGTTTAAGAACTAGCGGGAGTAATGAGCAGTTCTTC | CASSLRTSGSNEQFF
TRBJ2-3 | . | TRBV6-1 | once | TGTGCCAGCAGTGACTGGGGGGTCGGCACAGATACGCAGTATTTT | CASSDWGVGTDTQYF
TRBJ2-2 | TRBD1 | TRBV2 | . | TGTGCCAGCAGAAGGACAGGGGGGAACACCGGGGAGCTGTTTTTT | CASRRTGGNTGELFF
TRBJ1-2 | TRBD1 | TRBV7-8 | . | TGTGCCAGCAGCGTAGACAGGGTCTATGGCTACACCTTC | CASSVDRVYGYTF
TRBJ2-2 | . | TRBV7-9 | few | TGTGCCAGCAGCCGACGTGGGGGAGGAGGAACCGGGGAGCTGTTTTTT | CASSRRGGGGTGELFF
TRBJ1-1 | . | TRBV19 | few | TGTGCCAGTAGTATTGTTAGTGTGAACACTGAAGCTTTCTTT | CASSIVSVNTEAFF
TRBJ1-4 | TRBD1 | TRBV9 | . | TGTGCCAGCAGCGTAGACAGGGGGTGGAATGAAAAACTGTTTTTT | CASSVDRGWNEKLFF
TRBJ2-1 | TRBD2 | TRBV19 | . | TGTGCCAGTAGTATAGACCCGGGAGGGAGGAATGAGCAGTTCTTC | CASSIDPGGRNEQFF
TRBJ2-1 | TRBD2 | TRBV10-3 | . | TGTGCCAGCGCTAGCGGGGATCACAATGAGCAGTTCTTC | CASASGDHNEQFF
TRBJ2-1 | . | TRBV27 | . | TGTGCCAGCAGCCGCGGAGACTCCTACAATGAGCAGTTCTTC | CASSRGDSYNEQFF
TRBJ2-7 | TRBD2 | TRBV7-8 | . | TGTGCCAGCAGCTTAATCCCCAGCGGGGGGGAAACTAGGGAGCAGTACTTC | CASSLIPSGGETREQYF
TRBJ2-1 | TRBD2 | TRBV19 | . | TGTGCCAGTAGTAGGACTAGCGGGGACTTCAATGAGCAGTTCTTC | CASSRTSGDFNEQFF
TRBJ1-5 | TRBD1 | TRBV9 | . | TGTGCCAGCAGCGTTCCGGGGGGGGTCAGACAGGGAGGTCAGCCCCAGCATTTT | CASSVPGGVRQGGQPQHF